Listed below are T cell receptor beta chains from one sample, sequenced in a study of T-cell memory formation after mild COVID-19. A single record per CDR3 protein comes from TCRdb applying MiXCR to the 5' RACE reads. The table has some 150,000 distinct CDR3 sequences, 6% to 7% seen once. Sequenced material: PBMCs or a T cell subset sorted from them (not recorded which). These receptors were taken from an adult woman who had mild COVID-19 (a few samples of this study predate the infection). Cell type and time point are not known. The CDR3 runs from the conserved cysteine through the conserved F or W. D genes are given only for firm matches. Size values are once, few and many counts, or a class for expanded clones, and some rows have none.

>TRBJ1-2|few|TRBV12-3/TRBV12-4|TRBD1
TGTGCCAGCAGTTTGGGCCCCGGGACAGGGGAGGGTGGCTACACCTTC
CASSLGPGTGEGGYTF
>TRBJ2-7|.|TRBV5-4|.
TGTGCCAGCAGCGAGGAAGTAGCGAGGGAGCAGTACTTC
CASSEEVAREQYF
>TRBJ2-1|many|TRBV10-3|.
TGTGCCATCAGTGGCGGGAACGACAATGAGCAGTTCTTC
CAISGGNDNEQFF
>TRBJ2-5|few|TRBV30|TRBD2
TGTGCCTGGAGTGTACCCAGCGGGGGGGAGACCCAGTACTTC
CAWSVPSGGETQYF
>TRBJ2-1|few|TRBV18|.
TGTGCCAGCTCACCCGACATCTCCTACAATGAGCAGTTCTTC
CASSPDISYNEQFF
>TRBJ2-1|few|TRBV12-5|.
TGTGCTAGTGGTAAAGCGGGCCTCTTCGGGAATGAGCAGTTCTTC
CASGKAGLFGNEQFF
>TRBJ2-5|many|TRBV3-1|.
TGTGCCAGCAGCCGCGCGGGATGGGAGACCCAGTACTTC
CASSRAGWETQYF
>TRBJ2-2|few|TRBV21-1|.
.
CASSKRQSGTPGSCFF
>TRBJ1-3|few|TRBV18|TRBD1
TGTGCCAGCTCATCGGAACAGGGGCCACTCTCTGGAAACACCATATATTTT
CASSSEQGPLSGNTIYF
>TRBJ2-1|few|TRBV4-1|TRBD2
TGCGCCAGCAGCGTACCGGGAGGTGATGAGCAGTTCTTC
CASSVPGGDEQFF
>TRBJ2-1|.|TRBV7-2|TRBD2
TGTGCCAGCAGCGCCCACCGGAGCGGGAGACGCGATGAGCAGTTCTTC
CASSAHRSGRRDEQFF
>TRBJ1-1|few|TRBV5-1|.
TGCGCCAGCAGCTTGGCGAGGGGCAGGGACGCTGAAGCTTTCTTT
CASSLARGRDAEAFF
>TRBJ2-1|.|TRBV18|TRBD2
TGTGCCAGCTCCGGGACTAGCGGGAGGAGTAATGAGCAGTTCTTC
CASSGTSGRSNEQFF
>TRBJ2-1|.|TRBV12-3/TRBV12-4|.
TGTGCCAGCAGTTTGGGTGGGGGGTACGACAATGAGCAGTTCTTC
CASSLGGGYDNEQFF
>TRBJ1-5|.|TRBV24-1|TRBD1
TGTGCCACCAGTGATCCTGGACAGGGGCGGCAGCCCCAGCATTTT
CATSDPGQGRQPQHF
>TRBJ2-1|few|TRBV6-5|TRBD2
TGTGCCAGCATTGAGCGGGGGGCGGGGGAGCAGTTCTTC
CASIERGAGEQFF
>TRBJ1-1|many|TRBV7-9|.
TGTGCCAGCAGCTTAGCTGAGGTAGCGAACACTGAAGCTTTCTTT
CASSLAEVANTEAFF
>TRBJ1-6|.|TRBV4-3|.
TGCGCCAGCAGCCCAAGGAGCTCCTATAATTCACCCCTCCACTTT
CASSPRSSYNSPLHF
>TRBJ2-3|many|TRBV11-2|.
TGTGCCAGCAGCTTATCCGGTCGGGACACAGATACGCAGTATTTT
CASSLSGRDTDTQYF
>TRBJ2-3|few|TRBV5-1|.
TGCGCCAGCAGCTTGCAGGAAGGCACAGATACGCAGTATTTT
CASSLQEGTDTQYF
>TRBJ1-4|.|TRBV27|.
TGTGCCAGCAGTTTAAAGGGGAACGAAAAACTGTTTTTT
CASSLKGNEKLFF
>TRBJ2-3|many|TRBV7-3|TRBD2
TGTGCCAGCAGCTCCCCGGGTAGCGGGAGTGAAGATACGCAGTATTTT
CASSSPGSGSEDTQYF
>TRBJ2-7|many|TRBV14|.
TGTGCCAGCAGCCAGACACCAATCATGCACTTC
CASSQTPIMHF
>TRBJ2-5|few|TRBV29-1|.
TGCAGCGTCTACGGGACACAAGAGACCCAGTACTTC
CSVYGTQETQYF
>TRBJ2-3|few|TRBV25-1|TRBD2
TGTGCCAGCAGTGAATCCGGGAGGAGGAGCACAGATACGCAGTATTTT
CASSESGRRSTDTQYF
>TRBJ2-1|many|TRBV5-1|.
TGCGCCAGCAGCGCAACCTACAATGAGCAGTTCTTC
CASSATYNEQFF
>TRBJ1-1|few|TRBV30|.
TGTGCCTGGAGCCTAGGGGTAACCCTCAACACTGAAGCTTTCTTT
CAWSLGVTLNTEAFF
>TRBJ1-1|.|TRBV14|TRBD1
TGTGCCAGCAGCCGATTACAGTTACAGGGGCGGCTATTGAACACTGAAGCTTTCTTT
CASSRLQLQGRLLNTEAFF
>TRBJ2-5|many|TRBV12-5|TRBD1
TGTGCTAGTGGTTTGGCCCGAAAAGACGCATTAGGGGGACAGCCACAAGAGACCCAGTACTTC
CASGLARKDALGGQPQETQYF
>TRBJ2-1|few|TRBV3-1|TRBD2
TGTGCCAGCAGCCAAGAGGACCCACCAAGGCGGACTAGCGGGAGCCCTATGGGGGAGCAGTTCTTC
CASSQEDPPRRTSGSPMGEQFF
>TRBJ2-7|many|TRBV7-9|TRBD1
TGTGCCAGCAGCTCTCAACTTGGCTTCGGTAACGGACAGGGAGTCTCCTACGAGCAGTACTTC
CASSSQLGFGNGQGVSYEQYF
>TRBJ2-7|many|TRBV11-2|.
TGTGCCAGAATTTACTACGAGCAGTACTTC
CARIYYEQYF
>TRBJ1-1|many|TRBV29-1|.
TGCAGCGTCGGGGACCCCGGAACTGAAGCTTTCTTT
CSVGDPGTEAFF
>TRBJ2-3|many|TRBV6-5|.
TGTGCCAGCACGAACCGGCGCACAGATACGCAGTATTTT
CASTNRRTDTQYF
>TRBJ2-7|many|TRBV3-1|.
TGTGCCAGCAGCCACTCAAAGTCGCGGCCGGTGCAGTACTTC
CASSHSKSRPVQYF
>TRBJ2-5|.|TRBV5-1|TRBD1
TGCGCCAGCAGCGAAACGACAGGGGGAGACGAGACCCAGTACTTC
CASSETTGGDETQYF
>TRBJ2-1|.|TRBV24-1|.
TGTGCCACCAGTGATTTGTCGGGAGTCTACAATGAGCAGTTCTTC
CATSDLSGVYNEQFF
>TRBJ2-7|many|TRBV3-1|.
TGTGCCAGCAGCCAAGGGCCAGCGGGCGCCTACGAGCAGTACTTC
CASSQGPAGAYEQYF
>TRBJ1-5|many|TRBV12-3/TRBV12-4|TRBD1
TGTGCCAGCAGTATAAGGGTACAGGGGCAGCCCCAGCATTTT
CASSIRVQGQPQHF
>TRBJ1-5|.|TRBV12-3/TRBV12-4|.
TGTGCCAGCAGTTTTCGGCAGGGGAAGGAGCCCCAGCATTTT
CASSFRQGKEPQHF
>TRBJ2-3|few|TRBV10-3|.
TGTGCCATCAGTGAGGCTAGCACAGATACGCAGTATTTT
CAISEASTDTQYF
>TRBJ2-7|few|TRBV12-3/TRBV12-4|.
TGTGCCAGCAGTTTAGGGGGGAAGGGTACTCTGCACTTC
CASSLGGKGTLHF